This T cell receptor (beta chain) is from a study of tumor-infiltrating lymphocytes in primary liver carcinoma (dated by TCRdb to between 2016 and 2019). General notes on the study: Five patients with histopathologically diagnosed primary liver carcinoma underwent surgical resection in China between late 2015 and March 2016. High reproducibility was observed for the technical replicate repertoires, with mean shared-clone rates around 0.89 and correlation coefficients above 0.95. The study combined TCRbeta repertoire sequencing, expression microarrays and whole-exome sequencing across five regions of each liver tumor, with adjacent normal tissue and blood. A total of 35 or so specimens from 5 patients went through TCRbeta repertoire sequencing, namely 25 tumor regions, 5 adjacent noncancerous liver tissues and 5 peripheral blood samples. Each sample produced roughly 3.5 to 7.13 million productive TCRbeta reads, and read depth showed no significant difference between tissue types. The five patients had tumors of stage T1-T3 N0M0, with maximum diameters ranging from about 4.2 to 11 cm. Of the five patients, three men and two women aged 30 to 69 years, four had hepatocellular carcinoma and one had combined HCC and intrahepatic cholangiocarcinoma. The research as a whole found: A significantly larger repertoire fraction was made up by the top 250 clones in tumors than in blood (p = 0.039). Comparison of CD4+ and CD8+ T cell repertoires was precluded by the use of bulk unsorted samples. The study included only a few patients, and the authors note findings should be validated in a larger study. Because sequencing covered only the TCR beta chain and unpaired alpha chains were not captured, true repertoire diversity is likely underestimated. Consistent with antigen-driven expansion, pairs of tumor regions showed higher repertoire overlap (mean about 36%) than either tumor-adjacent pairs (around 17%) or tumor-blood pairs (approximately 15%).

Using a constant-region primer and ProtoScript II reverse transcriptase, TCRbeta-specific cDNA was reverse-transcribed from 500 ng total RNA. The TCRbeta libraries were prepared through three rounds of nested multiplex PCR following a slightly modified ARM-PCR procedure. Sample barcodes and Illumina adapters were attached in a final 25-cycle PCR using Deep VentR polymerase. Amplicons of 200-500 bp were gel-purified with a QIAquick gel extraction kit before sequencing. An Illumina HiSeq 2500 was used to sequence the TCRbeta amplicons with 250-bp paired-end reads. Turning to the authors' computational methods: To recover full CDR3 sequences, reads were quality-trimmed using Trimmomatic v0.33 and paired reads were then merged using FLASH v1.2.11. V, D and J germline segments were assigned to the rearranged TCRbeta sequences by MiGEC v1.2.1b. Clonotype statistics and Shannon-Wiener diversity indices were computed with VDJtools v1.0.0. To reduce sampling bias, subsequent analyses other than the diversity analysis used only the 250 most abundant clonotypes in each sample. Using fastp trimming at Q25 and MiXCR clonotype assembly, TCRdb reanalyzed the public sequencing data and kept in-frame beta chains. Rows merge per CDR3 protein into single entries with the most common DNA and genes. The V and J calls here are based on TCRdb, not the publication. For this sample there are some 190,000 distinct CDR3 sequences; 60% appear just once. The ten top clones hold 70% to 80% of the sample.

Blood RNA was extracted from unsorted whole blood with TRIzol reagent; germline DNA came from the DNeasy Blood & Tissue kit. At the time of sampling, the patients were treatment-naive and had chronic HBV infection. Before surgery, approximately 4 milliliters of peripheral blood were drawn into K2EDTA tubes. Worth noting for this clonotype: Its target antigen remains unknown. Base qualities are not at hand, and no much larger clone is one base apart.

This TCR came from a man aged 40-55 years with primary liver carcinoma and hepatitis B virus infection. The sample consisted of peripheral blood.

The DNA sequence is TGTGCCAGCAGTGAAGTACAGGGAGATCTCTACGAGCAGTACTTC. Translation gives CASSEVQGDLYEQYF. The chain joins TRBV6-1 to TRBJ2-7; tentative D gene TRBD1, with 6 bases matching. V is reduced by 1 base and J by 3 bases, leaving a spacing of 13 bases between them. Its CDR3 holds 15 amino acids, cysteine through phenylalanine. Kept here is only the CDR3 DNA, which spans 45 bases and is read in frame from base 1. For CDR1 and CDR2, the germline V gene lists MNHNS and SASEGT.